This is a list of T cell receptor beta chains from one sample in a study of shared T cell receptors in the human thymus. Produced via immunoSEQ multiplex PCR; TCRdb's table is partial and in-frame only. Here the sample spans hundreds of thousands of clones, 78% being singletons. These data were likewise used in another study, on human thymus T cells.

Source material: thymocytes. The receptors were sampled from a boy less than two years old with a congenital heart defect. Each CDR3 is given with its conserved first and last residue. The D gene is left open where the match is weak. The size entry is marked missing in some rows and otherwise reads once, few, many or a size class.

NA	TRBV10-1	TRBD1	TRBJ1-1	CASSESNRGNTEAFF	TGCGCCAGCAGTGAGTCAAACAGGGGGAACACTGAAGCTTTCTTT
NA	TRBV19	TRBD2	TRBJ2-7	CASSAGGRDFPYEQYF	TGTGCCAGTAGTGCGGGGGGCCGGGACTTCCCCTACGAGCAGTACTTC
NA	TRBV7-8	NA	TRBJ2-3	CASSFAGLAPDTQYF	TGTGCCAGCAGCTTTGCGGGGCTAGCCCCAGATACGCAGTATTTT
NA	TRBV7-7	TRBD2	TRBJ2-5	CASTSTSLPETQYF	TGTGCCAGCACCTCGACTAGCCTGCCAGAGACCCAGTACTTC
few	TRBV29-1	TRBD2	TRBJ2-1	CSVDHSGTSGKEVPDNSYNEQFF	TGCAGCGTCGACCACTCCGGGACTAGCGGGAAAGAAGTCCCGGATAACTCCTACAATGAGCAGTTCTTC
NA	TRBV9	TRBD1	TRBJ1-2	CASSFHRGRIYGYTF	TGTGCCAGCAGCTTTCACAGGGGGCGCATCTATGGCTACACCTTC
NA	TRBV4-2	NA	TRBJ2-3	CASSQGRTLGSDTQYF	TGTGCCAGCAGCCAAGGGAGAACTCTCGGGTCAGATACGCAGTATTTT
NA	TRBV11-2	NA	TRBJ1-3	CASSLARGYLTGNTIYF	TGTGCCAGCAGCTTAGCCAGGGGCTATTTGACTGGAAACACCATATATTTT
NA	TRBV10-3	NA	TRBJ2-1	CAISPFPVEHPYNEQFF	TGTGCCATCAGTCCATTCCCTGTCGAGCACCCCTACAATGAGCAGTTCTTC
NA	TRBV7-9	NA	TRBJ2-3	CASSFTAHTQYF	TGTGCCAGCAGCTTCACTGCTCATACGCAGTATTTT
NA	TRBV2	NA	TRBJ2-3	CASSDRGGADTQYF	TGTGCCAGCAGTGACAGGGGAGGGGCAGATACGCAGTATTTT
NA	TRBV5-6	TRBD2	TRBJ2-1	CASSLGLAENSYNEQFF	TGTGCCAGCAGCTTGGGACTAGCGGAAAACTCCTACAATGAGCAGTTCTTC
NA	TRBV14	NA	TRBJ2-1	CASSPDAGIIEQFF	TGTGCCAGCAGCCCAGATGCGGGAATAATTGAGCAGTTCTTC
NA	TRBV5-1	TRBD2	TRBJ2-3	CASSSPRLATNTDTQYF	TGCGCCAGCAGCTCCCCAAGACTAGCGACTAACACAGATACGCAGTATTTT
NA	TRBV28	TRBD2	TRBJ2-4	CASSFGGPGGAKNIQYF	TGTGCCAGCAGTTTCGGAGGCCCGGGGGGAGCCAAAAACATTCAGTACTTC
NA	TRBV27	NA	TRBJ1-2	CASSLSSASRLYYGYTF	TGTGCCAGCAGTTTATCGTCAGCTTCTAGGCTTTACTATGGCTACACCTTC
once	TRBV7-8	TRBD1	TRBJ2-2	CASSLFWDRGSNTGELFF	TGTGCCAGCAGCTTATTTTGGGACAGGGGGTCGAACACCGGGGAGCTGTTTTTT
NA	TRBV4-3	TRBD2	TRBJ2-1	CASSPQAGPSGEGEQFF	TGCGCCAGCAGCCCACAGGCGGGTCCTAGCGGGGAGGGAGAGCAGTTCTTC
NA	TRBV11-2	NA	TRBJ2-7	CASSLGLAHVSYEQYF	TGTGCCAGCAGCTTAGGGTTGGCTCACGTCTCCTACGAGCAGTACTTC
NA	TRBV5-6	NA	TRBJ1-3	CASSAEFLEKGNTIYF	TGTGCCAGCAGCGCCGAGTTTCTCGAGAAAGGAAACACCATATATTTT
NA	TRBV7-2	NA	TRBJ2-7	CASSVDETSYEQYF	TGTGCCAGCAGCGTAGACGAGACAAGCTACGAGCAGTACTTC
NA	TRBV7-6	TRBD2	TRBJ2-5	CASSFRLAGGAETQYF	TGTGCCAGCAGCTTCAGACTAGCGGGAGGGGCAGAGACCCAGTACTTC
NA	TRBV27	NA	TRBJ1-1	CASSLSPGNTEAFF	TGTGCCAGCAGTTTATCGCCAGGGAACACTGAAGCTTTCTTT
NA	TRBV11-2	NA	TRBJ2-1	CASRRGGSSYNEQFF	TGTGCCAGCAGAAGGGGCGGAAGCTCCTACAATGAGCAGTTCTTC
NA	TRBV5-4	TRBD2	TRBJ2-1	CASSKREVEFF	TGTGCCAGCAGCAAGCGGGAGGTCGAGTTCTTC
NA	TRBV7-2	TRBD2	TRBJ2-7	CASSLVAPGLADYEQYF	TGTGCCAGCAGCTTAGTGGCCCCGGGACTAGCTGACTACGAGCAGTACTTC
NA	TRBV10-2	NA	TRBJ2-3	CASRGHFSTDTQYF	TGCGCCAGCAGGGGACACTTTAGCACAGATACGCAGTATTTT
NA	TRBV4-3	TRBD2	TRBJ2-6	CASSQRSLAGPGANVLTF	TGCGCCAGCAGCCAAAGGTCATTAGCGGGACCTGGGGCCAACGTCCTGACTTTC
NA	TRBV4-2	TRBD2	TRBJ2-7	CASSHHGTSGPEAQYF	TGTGCCAGCAGCCACCACGGGACTAGCGGTCCCGAGGCTCAGTACTTC
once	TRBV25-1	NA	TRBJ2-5	CASSRNGGHLETQYF	TGTGCCAGCAGTCGAAATGGAGGGCATTTAGAGACCCAGTACTTC
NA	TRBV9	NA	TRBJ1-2	CASSVASPPSYGYTF	TGTGCCAGCAGCGTAGCCTCCCCCCCCTCCTATGGCTACACCTTC
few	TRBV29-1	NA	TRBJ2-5	CSGSGGCRETQYF	TGCAGCGGATCAGGGGGGTGCCGAGAGACCCAGTACTTC
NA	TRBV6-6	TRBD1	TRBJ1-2	CASRPGQLYGYTF	TGTGCCAGCAGACCGGGACAGTTATATGGCTACACCTTC
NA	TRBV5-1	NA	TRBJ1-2	CASSAGTTNYGYTF	TGCGCCAGCAGCGCCGGGACAACTAACTATGGCTACACCTTC
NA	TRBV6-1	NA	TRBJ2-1	CASSDKGTGRANEQFF	TGTGCCAGCAGTGATAAGGGGACTGGACGTGCCAATGAGCAGTTCTTC
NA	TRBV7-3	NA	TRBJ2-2	CASSLEQSGELFF	TGTGCCAGCAGCTTGGAGCAATCCGGGGAGCTGTTTTTT
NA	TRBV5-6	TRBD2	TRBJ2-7	CASTEAGGTSYEQYF	TGTGCCAGCACCGAGGCGGGAGGGACATCCTACGAGCAGTACTTC
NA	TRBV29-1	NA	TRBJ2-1	CSAATEDPGRGVGEQFF	TGCAGCGCTGCGACGGAAGATCCGGGGAGGGGGGTAGGAGAGCAGTTCTTC
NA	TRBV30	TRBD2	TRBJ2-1	CAWSASAGGRRAYNEQFF	TGTGCCTGGAGTGCATCGGCGGGAGGGAGGAGGGCCTACAATGAGCAGTTCTTC
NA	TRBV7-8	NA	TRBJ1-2	CASSRGGGGYTF	TGTGCCAGCAGCAGAGGAGGTGGTGGCTACACCTTC
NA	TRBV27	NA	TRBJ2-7	CASPDRGSYEQYF	TGTGCCAGCCCGGACAGAGGTTCCTACGAGCAGTACTTC
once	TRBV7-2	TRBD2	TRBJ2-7	CASSRKREGAEYEQYF	TGTGCCAGCAGCCGAAAGCGGGAGGGGGCGGAGTACGAGCAGTACTTC